This TCR beta chain is from a study of graft-versus-host responses after intestinal transplantation. Sequenced by immunoSEQ multiplex PCR; TCRdb stores in-frame clones only, minus some. The data contain around 40,000 clones, approximately 94% of them singletons. Whole-study findings and limits: There were GvH clones found in recipient marrow, and some of them appeared first in ileum or blood.

The germline gives CDR1 SGHDT, CDR2 YYEEEE. CDR3 length: 15 residues. The V gene end was trimmed by 4 bases and the J gene end by 8 bases; junction bases not matched to a gene: 8. For this clone: The antigen is not known.

The sample was unstimulated CD4+ T cells sorted from spleen or lymph node cells, taken before transplant. The sequence came from a human donor who was the organ donor for an intestinal transplant. The chain joins TRBV5-6 to TRBJ1-6, with 8 nucleotides matching TRBD1. The CDR3 protein is CASSAGTGPYSPLHF. CDR3 DNA: TGTGCCAGCAGCGCCGGGACAGGCCCCTATTCACCCCTCCACTTT. The full variable domain, its missing parts supplied by reference TRBV5-6 and TRBJ1-6, is DAGVTQSPTHLIKTRGQQVTLRCSPKSGHDTVSWYQQALGQGPQFIFQYYEEEERQRGNFPDRFSGHQFPNYSSELNVNALLLGDSALYLCASSAGTGPYSPLHFGNGTRLTVT.